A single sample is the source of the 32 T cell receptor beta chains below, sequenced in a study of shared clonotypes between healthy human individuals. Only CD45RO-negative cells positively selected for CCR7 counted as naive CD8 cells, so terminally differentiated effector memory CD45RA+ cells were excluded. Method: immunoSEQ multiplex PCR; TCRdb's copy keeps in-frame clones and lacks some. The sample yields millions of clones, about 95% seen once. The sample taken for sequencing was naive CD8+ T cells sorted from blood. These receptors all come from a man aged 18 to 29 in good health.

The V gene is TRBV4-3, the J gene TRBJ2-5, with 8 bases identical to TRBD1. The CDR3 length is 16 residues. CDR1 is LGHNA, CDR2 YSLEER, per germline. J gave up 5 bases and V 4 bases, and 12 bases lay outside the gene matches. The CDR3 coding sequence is TGCGCCAGCAGCCCCGGACAGGGACTCAACGGTGAGACCCAGTACTTC. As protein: CASSPGQGLNGETQYF.

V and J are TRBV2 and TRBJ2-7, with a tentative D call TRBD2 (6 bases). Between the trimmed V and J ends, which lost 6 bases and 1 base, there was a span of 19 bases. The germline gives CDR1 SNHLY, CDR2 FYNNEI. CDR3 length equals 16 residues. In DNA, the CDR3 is TGTGCCAGCAGCATCCCCCTTGCGGGGCCTTCCTACGAGCAGTACTTC. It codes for CASSIPLAGPSYEQYF.

CDR3: CATRTANSYGYTF. Written as DNA, the CDR3 is TGTGCCACTAGGACGGCTAACTCCTATGGCTACACCTTC. V gene TRBV27 combines with J gene TRBJ1-2; D is undetermined. The V end was cut by 10 bases, the J end by 4 bases, with 16 bases between. The V gene's germline CDR1 is MNHEY and CDR2 SMNVEV (reference sequence). The CDR3 is 13 amino acids.

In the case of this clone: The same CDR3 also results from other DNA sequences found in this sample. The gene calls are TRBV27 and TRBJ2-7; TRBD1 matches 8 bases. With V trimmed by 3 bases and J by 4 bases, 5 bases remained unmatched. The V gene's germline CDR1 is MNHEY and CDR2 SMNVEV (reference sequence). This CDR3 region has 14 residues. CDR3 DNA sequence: TGTGCCAGCAGTTTTTCCGGGACAGGTTACGAGCAGTACTTC. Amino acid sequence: CASSFSGTGYEQYF.

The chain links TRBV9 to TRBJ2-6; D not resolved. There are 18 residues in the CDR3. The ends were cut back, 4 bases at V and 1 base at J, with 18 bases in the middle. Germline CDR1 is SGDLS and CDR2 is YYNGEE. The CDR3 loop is CASSPRWTFDSGANVLTF. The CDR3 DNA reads TGTGCCAGCAGCCCCCGTTGGACGTTCGATTCTGGGGCCAACGTCCTGACTTTC.

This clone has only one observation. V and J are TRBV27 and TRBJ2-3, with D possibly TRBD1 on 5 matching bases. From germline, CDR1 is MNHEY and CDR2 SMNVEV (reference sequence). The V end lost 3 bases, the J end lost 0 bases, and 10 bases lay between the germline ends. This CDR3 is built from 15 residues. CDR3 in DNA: TGTGCCAGCAGTTTGATACAGGTTAGCACAGATACGCAGTATTTT. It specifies CASSLIQVSTDTQYF.

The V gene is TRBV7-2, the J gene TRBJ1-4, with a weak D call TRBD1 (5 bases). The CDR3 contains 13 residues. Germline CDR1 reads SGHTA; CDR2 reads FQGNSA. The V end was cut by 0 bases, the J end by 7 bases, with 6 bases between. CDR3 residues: CASSLARGEKLFF. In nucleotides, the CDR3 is TGTGCCAGCAGCTTAGCGAGGGGTGAAAAACTGTTTTTT.

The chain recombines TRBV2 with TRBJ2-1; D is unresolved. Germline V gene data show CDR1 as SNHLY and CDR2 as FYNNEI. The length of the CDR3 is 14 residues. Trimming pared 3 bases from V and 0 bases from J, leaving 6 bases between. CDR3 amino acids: CASSDQDSYNEQFF. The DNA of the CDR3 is TGTGCCAGCAGTGATCAGGACTCCTACAATGAGCAGTTCTTC.

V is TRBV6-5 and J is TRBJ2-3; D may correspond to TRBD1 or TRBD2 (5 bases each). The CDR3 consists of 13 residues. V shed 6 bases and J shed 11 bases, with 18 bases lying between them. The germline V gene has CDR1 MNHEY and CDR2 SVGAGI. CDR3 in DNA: TGTGCCAGCAGACCCCGGGACCTAGTGGAGCAGTATTTT. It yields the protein CASRPRDLVEQYF.

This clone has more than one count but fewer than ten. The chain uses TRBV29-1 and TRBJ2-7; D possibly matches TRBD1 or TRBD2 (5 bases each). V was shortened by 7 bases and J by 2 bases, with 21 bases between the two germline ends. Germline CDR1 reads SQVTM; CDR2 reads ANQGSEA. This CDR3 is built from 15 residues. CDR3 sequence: CSAVLRDRNAYEQYF. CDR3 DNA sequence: TGCAGCGCCGTACTCCGGGACCGAAATGCCTACGAGCAGTACTTC.

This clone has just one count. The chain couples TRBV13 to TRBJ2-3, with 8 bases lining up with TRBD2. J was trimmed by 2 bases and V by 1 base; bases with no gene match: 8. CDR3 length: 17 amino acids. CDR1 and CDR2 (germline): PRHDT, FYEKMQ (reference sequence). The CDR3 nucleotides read TGTGCCAGCAGCTTAGCGGCGGGCGGGAGGCTCACAGATACGCAGTATTTT. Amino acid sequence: CASSLAAGGRLTDTQYF.

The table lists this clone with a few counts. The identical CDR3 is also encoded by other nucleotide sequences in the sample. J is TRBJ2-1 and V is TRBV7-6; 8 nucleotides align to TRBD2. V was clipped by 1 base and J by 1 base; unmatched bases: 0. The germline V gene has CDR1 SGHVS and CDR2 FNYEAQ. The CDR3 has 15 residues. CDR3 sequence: CASSLVAGSYNEQFF. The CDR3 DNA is TGTGCCAGCAGCTTAGTAGCGGGGTCCTACAATGAGCAGTTCTTC.

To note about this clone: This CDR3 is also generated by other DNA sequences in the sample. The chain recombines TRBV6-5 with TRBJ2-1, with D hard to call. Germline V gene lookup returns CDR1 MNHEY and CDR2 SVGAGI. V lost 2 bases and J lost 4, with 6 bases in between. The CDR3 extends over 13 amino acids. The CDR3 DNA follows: TGTGCCAGCAGTTACAGCCCTTACAATGAGCAGTTCTTC. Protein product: CASSYSPYNEQFF.

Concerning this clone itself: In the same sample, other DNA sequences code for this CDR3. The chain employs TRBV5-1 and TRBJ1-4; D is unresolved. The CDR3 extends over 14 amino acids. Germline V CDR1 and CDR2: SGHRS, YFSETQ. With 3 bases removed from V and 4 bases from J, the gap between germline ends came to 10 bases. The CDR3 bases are TGCGCCAGCAGCTCAACCGGGCTTAATGAAAAACTGTTTTTT. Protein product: CASSSTGLNEKLFF.

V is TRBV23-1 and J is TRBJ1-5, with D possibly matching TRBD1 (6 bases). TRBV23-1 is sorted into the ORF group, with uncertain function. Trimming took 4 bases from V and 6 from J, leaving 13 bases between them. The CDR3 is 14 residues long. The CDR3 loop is CASSPQGWGQPQHF. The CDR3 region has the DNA TGCGCCAGCAGTCCCCAGGGGTGGGGTCAGCCCCAGCATTTT.

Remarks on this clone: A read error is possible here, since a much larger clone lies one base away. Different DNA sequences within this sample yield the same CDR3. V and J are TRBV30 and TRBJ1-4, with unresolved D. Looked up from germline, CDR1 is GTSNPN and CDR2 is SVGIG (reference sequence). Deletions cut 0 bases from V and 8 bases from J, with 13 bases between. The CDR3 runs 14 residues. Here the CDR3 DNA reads TGTGCCTGGAGTGTGCCCCAAAGAGGGGAAAAACTGTTTTTT. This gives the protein CAWSVPQRGEKLFF.

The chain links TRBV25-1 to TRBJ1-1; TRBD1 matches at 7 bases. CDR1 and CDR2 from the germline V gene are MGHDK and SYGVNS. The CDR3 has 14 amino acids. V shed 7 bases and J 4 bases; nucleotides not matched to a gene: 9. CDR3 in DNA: TGTGCCAGCAATGGGAGGGGGCTACTCACTGAAGCTTTCTTT. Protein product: CASNGRGLLTEAFF.

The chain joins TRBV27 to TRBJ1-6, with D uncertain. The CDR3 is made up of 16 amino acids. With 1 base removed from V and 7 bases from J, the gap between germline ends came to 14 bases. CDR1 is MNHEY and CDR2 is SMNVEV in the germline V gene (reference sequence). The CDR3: CASSLLIPAYNSPLHF. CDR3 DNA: TGTGCCAGCAGTTTATTAATCCCGGCATACAATTCACCCCTCCACTTT.

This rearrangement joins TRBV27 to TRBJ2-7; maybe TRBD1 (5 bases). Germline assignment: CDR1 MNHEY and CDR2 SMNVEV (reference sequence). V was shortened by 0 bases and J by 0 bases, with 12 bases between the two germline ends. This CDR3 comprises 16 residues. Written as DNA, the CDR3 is TGTGCCAGCAGTTTATCCTGGGGCACCCGCTCCTACGAGCAGTACTTC. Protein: CASSLSWGTRSYEQYF.

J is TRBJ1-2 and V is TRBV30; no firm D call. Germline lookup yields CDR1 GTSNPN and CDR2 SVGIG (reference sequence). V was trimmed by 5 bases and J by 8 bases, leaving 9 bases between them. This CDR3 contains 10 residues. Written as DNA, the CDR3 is TGTGCCTGGGAGAATCGGGGCTACACCTTC. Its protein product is CAWENRGYTF.

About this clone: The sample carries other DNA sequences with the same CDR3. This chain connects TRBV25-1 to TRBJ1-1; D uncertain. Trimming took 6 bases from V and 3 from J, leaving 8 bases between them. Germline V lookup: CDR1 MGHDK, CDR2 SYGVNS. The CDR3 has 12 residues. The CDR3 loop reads CASSLGYTEAFF. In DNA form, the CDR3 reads TGTGCCAGCAGCCTCGGGTACACTGAAGCTTTCTTT.

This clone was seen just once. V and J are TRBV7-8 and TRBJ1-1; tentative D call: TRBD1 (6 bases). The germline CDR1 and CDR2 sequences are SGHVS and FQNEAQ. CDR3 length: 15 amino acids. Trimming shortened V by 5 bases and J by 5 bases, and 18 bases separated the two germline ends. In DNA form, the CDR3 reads TGTGCCAGCAGCCCCGTGGGGGGGCGGGGAACTGAAGCTTTCTTT. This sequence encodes CASSPVGGRGTEAFF.

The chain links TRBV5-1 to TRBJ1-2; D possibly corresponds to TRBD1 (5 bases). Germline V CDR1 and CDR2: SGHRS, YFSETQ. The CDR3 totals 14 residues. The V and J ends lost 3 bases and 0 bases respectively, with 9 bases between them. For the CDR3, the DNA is TGCGCCAGCAGCTCTGCGGGACCTAACTATGGCTACACCTTC. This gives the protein CASSSAGPNYGYTF.

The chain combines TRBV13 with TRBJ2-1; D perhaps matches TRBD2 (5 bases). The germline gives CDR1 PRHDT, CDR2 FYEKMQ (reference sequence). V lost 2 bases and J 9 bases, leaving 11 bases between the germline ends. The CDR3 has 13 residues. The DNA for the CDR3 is TGTGCCAGCAGCTTATTTGCTGCGGGTGAGCAGTTCTTC. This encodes CASSLFAAGEQFF.

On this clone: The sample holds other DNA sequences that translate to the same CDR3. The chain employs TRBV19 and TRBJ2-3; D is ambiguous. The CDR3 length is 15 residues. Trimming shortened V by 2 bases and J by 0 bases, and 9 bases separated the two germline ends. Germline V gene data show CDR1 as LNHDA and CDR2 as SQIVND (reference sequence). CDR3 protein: CASSITAASTDTQYF. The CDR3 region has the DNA TGTGCCAGTAGTATAACAGCAGCTAGCACAGATACGCAGTATTTT.

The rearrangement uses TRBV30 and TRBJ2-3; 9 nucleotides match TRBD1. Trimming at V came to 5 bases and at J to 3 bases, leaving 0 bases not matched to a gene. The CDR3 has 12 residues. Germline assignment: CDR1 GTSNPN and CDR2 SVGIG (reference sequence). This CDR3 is CAWGQGTDTQYF. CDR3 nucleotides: TGTGCCTGGGGACAGGGGACAGATACGCAGTATTTT.

CDR3 DNA: TGTGCCAGCAGTGCCACAGGGGGCGGTCAGCCCCAGCATTTT. This codes for CASSATGGGQPQHF. This chain uses TRBV27 with TRBJ1-5; TRBD1 aligns across 9 bases. With V trimmed by 5 bases and J by 6 bases, 5 bases remained unmatched. The CDR3 is 14 amino acids. Germline values: CDR1 MNHEY, CDR2 SMNVEV (reference sequence).

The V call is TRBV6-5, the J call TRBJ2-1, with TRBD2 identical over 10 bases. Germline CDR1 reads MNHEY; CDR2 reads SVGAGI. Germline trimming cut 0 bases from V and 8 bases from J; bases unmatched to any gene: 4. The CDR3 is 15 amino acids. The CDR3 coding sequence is TGTGCCAGCAGTTACTCGCTAGCGGGAGATCATGAGCAGTTCTTC. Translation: CASSYSLAGDHEQFF.

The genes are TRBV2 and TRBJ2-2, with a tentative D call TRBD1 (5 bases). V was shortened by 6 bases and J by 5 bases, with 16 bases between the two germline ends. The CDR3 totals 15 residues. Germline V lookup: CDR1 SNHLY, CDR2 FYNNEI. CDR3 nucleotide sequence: TGTGCCAGCAGCGATTTCGTCCAGGGTACCGGGGAGCTGTTTTTT. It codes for CASSDFVQGTGELFF.

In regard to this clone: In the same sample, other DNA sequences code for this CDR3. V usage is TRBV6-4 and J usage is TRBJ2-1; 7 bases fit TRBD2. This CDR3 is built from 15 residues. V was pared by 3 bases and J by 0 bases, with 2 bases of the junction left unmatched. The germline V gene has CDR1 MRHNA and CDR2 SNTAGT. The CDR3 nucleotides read TGTGCCAGCAGTGAGGGCGGGAGCTCCTACAATGAGCAGTTCTTC. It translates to CASSEGGSSYNEQFF.

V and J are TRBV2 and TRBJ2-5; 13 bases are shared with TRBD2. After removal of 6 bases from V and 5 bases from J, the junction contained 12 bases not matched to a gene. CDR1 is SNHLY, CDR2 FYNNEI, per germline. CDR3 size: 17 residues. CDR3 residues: CASSYRTSGSSEETQYF. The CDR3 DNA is TGTGCCAGCAGCTATAGGACTAGCGGGAGCTCTGAGGAGACCCAGTACTTC. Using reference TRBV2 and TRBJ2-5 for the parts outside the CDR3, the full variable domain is EPEVTQTPSHQVTQMGQEVILRCVPISNHLYFYWYRQILGQKVEFLVSFYNNEISEKSEIFDDQFSVERPDGSNFTLKIRSTKLEDSAMYFCASSYRTSGSSEETQYFGPGTRLLVL.

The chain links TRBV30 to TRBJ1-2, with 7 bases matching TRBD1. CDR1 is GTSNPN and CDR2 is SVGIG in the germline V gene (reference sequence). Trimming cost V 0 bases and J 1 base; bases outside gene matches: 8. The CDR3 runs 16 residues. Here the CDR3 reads CAWSVPRDRDNYGYTF. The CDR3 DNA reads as TGTGCCTGGAGTGTACCCCGGGACAGAGATAACTATGGCTACACCTTC. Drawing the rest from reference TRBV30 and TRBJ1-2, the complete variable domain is SQTIHQWPATLVQPVGSPLSLECTVEGTSNPNLYWYRQAAGRGLQLLFYSVGIGQISSEVPQNLSASRPQDRQFILSSKKLLLSDSGFYLCAWSVPRDRDNYGYTFGSGTRLTVV.